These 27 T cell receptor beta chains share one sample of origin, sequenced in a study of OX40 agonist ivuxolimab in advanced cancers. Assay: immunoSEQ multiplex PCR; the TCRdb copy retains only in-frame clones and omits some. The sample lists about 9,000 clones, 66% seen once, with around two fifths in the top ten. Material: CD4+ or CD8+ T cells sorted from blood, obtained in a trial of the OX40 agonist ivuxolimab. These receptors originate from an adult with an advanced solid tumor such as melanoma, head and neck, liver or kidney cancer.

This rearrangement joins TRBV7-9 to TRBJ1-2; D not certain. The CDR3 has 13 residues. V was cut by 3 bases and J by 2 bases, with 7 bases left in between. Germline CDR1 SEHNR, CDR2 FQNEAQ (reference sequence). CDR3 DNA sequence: TGTGCCAGCAGCTTCGGGGAAAACTATGGCTACACCTTC. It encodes CASSFGENYGYTF. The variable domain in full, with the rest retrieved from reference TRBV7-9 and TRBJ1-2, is DTGVSQNPRHKITKRGQNVTFRCDPISEHNRLYWYRQTLGQGPEFLTYFQNEAQLEKSRLLSDRFSAERPKGSFSTLEIQRTEQGDSAMYLCASSFGENYGYTFGSGTRLTVV.

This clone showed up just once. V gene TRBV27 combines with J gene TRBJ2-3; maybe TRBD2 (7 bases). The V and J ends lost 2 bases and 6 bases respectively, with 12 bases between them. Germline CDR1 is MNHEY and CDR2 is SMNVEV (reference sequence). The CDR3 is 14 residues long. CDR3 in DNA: TGTGCCAGCAGTTTACAAGGGGGAGGGGATACGCAGTATTTT. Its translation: CASSLQGGGDTQYF.

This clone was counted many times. This CDR3 reads CASSITRQTNYGYTF. In DNA, the CDR3 is TGTGCCAGTAGTATTACCCGACAGACTAACTATGGCTACACCTTC. The chain links TRBV19 to TRBJ1-2; perhaps TRBD1 as D (5 bases). Germline V lookup: CDR1 LNHDA, CDR2 SQIVND (reference sequence). V was clipped by 3 bases and J by 0 bases, with 11 bases between them. The CDR3 spans 15 residues.

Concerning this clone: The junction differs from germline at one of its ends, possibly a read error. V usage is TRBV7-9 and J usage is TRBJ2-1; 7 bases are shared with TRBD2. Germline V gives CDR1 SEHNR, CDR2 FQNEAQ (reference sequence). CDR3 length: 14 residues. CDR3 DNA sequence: TGTGCCAGCAGCCTAGCGGTGTCCTACAATGAGCAGTTCTTC. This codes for CASSLAVSYNEQFF. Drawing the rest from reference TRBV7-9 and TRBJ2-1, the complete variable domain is DTGVSQNPRHKITKRGQNVTFRCDPISEHNRLYWYRQTLGQGPEFLTYFQNEAQLEKSRLLSDRFSAERPKGSFSTLEIQRTEQGDSAMYLCASSLAVSYNEQFFGPGTRLTVL.

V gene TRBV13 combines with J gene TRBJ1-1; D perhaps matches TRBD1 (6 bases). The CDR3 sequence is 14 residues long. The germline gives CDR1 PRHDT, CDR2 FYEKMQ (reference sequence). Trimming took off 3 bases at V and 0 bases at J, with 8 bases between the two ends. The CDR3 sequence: CASSFRGMNTEAFF. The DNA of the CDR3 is TGTGCCAGCAGCTTTAGGGGGATGAACACTGAAGCTTTCTTT.

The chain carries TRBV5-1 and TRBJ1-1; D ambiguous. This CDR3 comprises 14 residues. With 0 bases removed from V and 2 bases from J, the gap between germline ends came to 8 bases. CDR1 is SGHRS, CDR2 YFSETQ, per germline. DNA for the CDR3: TGCGCCAGCAGCTTGGCGGGGATTAACACTGAAGCTTTCTTT. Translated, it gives CASSLAGINTEAFF. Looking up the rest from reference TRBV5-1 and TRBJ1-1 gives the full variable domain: KAGVTQTPRYLIKTRGQQVTLSCSPISGHRSVSWYQQTPGQGLQFLFEYFSETQRNKGNFPGRFSGRQFSNSRSEMNVSTLELGDSALYLCASSLAGINTEAFFGQGTRLTVV.

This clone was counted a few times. For the CDR3, the DNA is TGTGCCAGCAGTGCGACTAGCGGTTACGAGCAGTACTTC. Its translation is CASSATSGYEQYF. The chain has TRBV6-8 and TRBJ2-7; 9 bases fit TRBD2. Losses at the gene ends were 5 bases for V and 4 bases for J; bases not matched to a gene: 3. Germline values: CDR1 MNHGY, CDR2 SAAAGT. CDR3 size: 13 residues.

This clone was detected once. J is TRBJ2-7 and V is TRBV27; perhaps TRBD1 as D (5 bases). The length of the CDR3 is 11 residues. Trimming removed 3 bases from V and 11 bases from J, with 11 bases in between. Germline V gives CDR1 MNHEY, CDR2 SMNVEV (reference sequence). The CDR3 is CASSFGASEYF. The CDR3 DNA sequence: TGTGCCAGCAGTTTTGGGGCCTCTGAGTACTTC.

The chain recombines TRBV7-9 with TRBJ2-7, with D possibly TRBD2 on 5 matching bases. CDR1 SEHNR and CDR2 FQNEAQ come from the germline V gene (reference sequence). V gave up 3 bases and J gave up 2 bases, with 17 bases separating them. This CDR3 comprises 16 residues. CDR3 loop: CASSLGSGKTPYEQYF. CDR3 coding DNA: TGTGCCAGCAGCTTGGGGAGCGGAAAAACCCCCTACGAGCAGTACTTC.

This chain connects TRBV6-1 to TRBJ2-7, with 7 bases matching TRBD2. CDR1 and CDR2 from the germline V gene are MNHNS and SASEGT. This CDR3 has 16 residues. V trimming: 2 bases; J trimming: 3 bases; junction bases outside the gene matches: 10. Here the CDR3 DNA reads TGTGCCAGCAGTGAATCACCGCGGGAGATAGTCTACGAGCAGTACTTC. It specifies CASSESPREIVYEQYF.

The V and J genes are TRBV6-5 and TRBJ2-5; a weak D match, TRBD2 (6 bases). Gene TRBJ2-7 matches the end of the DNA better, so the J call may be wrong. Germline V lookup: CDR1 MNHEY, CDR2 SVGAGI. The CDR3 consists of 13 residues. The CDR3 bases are TGTGCCAGCAGTGTATCACTAGCCGACGAGCAGTACTTC. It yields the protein CASSVSLADEQYF.

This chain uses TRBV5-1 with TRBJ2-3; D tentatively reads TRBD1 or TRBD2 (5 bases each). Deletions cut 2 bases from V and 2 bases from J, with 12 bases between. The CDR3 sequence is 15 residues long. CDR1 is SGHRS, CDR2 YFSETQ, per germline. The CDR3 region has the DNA TGCGCCAGCAGCTTAACGGGGCGTTTCACAGATACGCAGTATTTT. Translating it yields CASSLTGRFTDTQYF.

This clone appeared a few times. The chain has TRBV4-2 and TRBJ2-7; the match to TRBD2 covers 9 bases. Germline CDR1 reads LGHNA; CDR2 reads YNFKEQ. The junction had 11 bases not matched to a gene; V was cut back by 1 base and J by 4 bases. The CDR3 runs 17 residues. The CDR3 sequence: CASSQGAGGTQLYEQYF. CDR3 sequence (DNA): TGTGCCAGCAGCCAAGGGGCGGGAGGGACGCAGTTATACGAGCAGTACTTC.

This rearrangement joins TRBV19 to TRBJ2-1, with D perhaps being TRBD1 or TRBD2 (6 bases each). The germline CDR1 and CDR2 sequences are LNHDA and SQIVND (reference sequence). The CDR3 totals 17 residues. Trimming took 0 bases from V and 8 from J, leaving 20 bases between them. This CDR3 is CASSIDRPGPGEDEQFF. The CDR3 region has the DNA TGTGCCAGTAGTATAGATAGACCGGGACCAGGGGAGGATGAGCAGTTCTTC.

CDR3: CASSQAGRGREPQHF. CDR3 nucleotides: TGCGCCAGCAGCCAAGCAGGCAGGGGGCGTGAGCCCCAGCATTTT. The V call is TRBV4-1, the J call TRBJ1-5, with 8 bases fitting TRBD1. Looked up from germline, CDR1 is MGHRA and CDR2 is YSYEKL. The CDR3 runs 15 residues. Germline trimming cut 1 base from V and 8 bases from J; bases unmatched to any gene: 7.

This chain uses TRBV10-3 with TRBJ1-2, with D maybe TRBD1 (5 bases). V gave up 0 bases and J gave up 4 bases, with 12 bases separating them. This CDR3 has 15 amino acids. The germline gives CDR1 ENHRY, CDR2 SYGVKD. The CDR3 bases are TGTGCCATCAGTGAGTCGGAGGGGCCGCCCTATGGCTACACCTTC. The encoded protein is CAISESEGPPYGYTF.

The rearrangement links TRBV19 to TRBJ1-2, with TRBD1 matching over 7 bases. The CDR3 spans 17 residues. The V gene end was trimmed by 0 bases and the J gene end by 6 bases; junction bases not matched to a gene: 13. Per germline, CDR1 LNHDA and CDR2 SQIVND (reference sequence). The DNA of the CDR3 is TGTGCCAGTAGTATAGATCCTCGGGACAGCCACCGGGATGGCTACACCTTC. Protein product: CASSIDPRDSHRDGYTF.

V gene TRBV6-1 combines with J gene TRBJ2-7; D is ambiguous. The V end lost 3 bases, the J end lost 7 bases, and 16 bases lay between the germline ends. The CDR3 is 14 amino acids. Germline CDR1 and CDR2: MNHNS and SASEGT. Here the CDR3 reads CASSDWQGSREQYF. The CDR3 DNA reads TGTGCCAGCAGTGACTGGCAAGGTTCACGAGAGCAGTACTTC.

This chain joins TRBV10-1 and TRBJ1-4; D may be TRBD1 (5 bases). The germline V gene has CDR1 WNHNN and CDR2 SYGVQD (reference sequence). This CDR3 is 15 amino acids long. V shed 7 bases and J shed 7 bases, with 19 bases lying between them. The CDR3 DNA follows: TGCGCCAGCAATCGGCAGGGAAAGGGGTGTGAAAAACTGTTTTTT. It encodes CASNRQGKGCEKLFF.

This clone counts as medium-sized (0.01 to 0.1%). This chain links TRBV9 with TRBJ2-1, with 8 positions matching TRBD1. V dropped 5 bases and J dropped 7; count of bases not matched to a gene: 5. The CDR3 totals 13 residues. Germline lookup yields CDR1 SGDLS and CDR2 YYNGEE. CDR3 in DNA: TGTGCCAGCAGTGAGGACAGGGCTAATGAGCAGTTCTTC. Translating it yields CASSEDRANEQFF.

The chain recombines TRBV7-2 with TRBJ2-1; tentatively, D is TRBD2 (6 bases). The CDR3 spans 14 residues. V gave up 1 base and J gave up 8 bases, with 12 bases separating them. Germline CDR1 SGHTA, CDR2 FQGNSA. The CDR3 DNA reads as TGTGCCAGCAGCTTAGATGGGACTCTGGATGAGCAGTTCTTC. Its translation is CASSLDGTLDEQFF.

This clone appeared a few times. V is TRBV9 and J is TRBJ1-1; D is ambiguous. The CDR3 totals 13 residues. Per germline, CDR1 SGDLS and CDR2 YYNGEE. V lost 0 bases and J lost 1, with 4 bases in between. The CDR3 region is CASSVDGNTEAFF. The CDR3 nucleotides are TGTGCCAGCAGCGTAGATGGGAACACTGAAGCTTTCTTT.

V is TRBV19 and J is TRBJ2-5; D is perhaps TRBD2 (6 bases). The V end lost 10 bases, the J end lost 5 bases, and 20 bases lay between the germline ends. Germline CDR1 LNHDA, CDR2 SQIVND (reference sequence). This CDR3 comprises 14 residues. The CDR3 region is CATSGVGGGETQYF. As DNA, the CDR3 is TGTGCCACAAGCGGTGTGGGGGGTGGTGAGACCCAGTACTTC. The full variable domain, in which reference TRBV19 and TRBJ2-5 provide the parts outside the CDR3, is DGGITQSPKYLFRKEGQNVTLSCEQNLNHDAMYWYRQDPGQGLRLIYYSQIVNDFQKGDIAEGYSVSREKKESFPLTVTSAQKNPTAFYLCATSGVGGGETQYFGPGTRLLVL.

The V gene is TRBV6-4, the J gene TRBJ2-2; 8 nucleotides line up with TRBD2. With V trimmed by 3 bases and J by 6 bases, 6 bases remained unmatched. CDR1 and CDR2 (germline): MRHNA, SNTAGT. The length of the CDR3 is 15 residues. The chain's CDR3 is CASSDGSGGAGELFF. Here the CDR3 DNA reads TGTGCCAGCAGTGATGGCTCGGGAGGGGCCGGGGAGCTGTTTTTT.

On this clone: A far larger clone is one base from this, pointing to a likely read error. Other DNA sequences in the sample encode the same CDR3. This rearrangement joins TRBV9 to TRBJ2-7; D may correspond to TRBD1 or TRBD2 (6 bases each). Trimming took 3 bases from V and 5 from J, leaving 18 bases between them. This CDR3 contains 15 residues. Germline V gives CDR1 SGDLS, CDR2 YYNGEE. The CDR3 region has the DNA TGTGCCAGCAGCGGGGGTCACGGGGGCAGGGACGAGCAGTACTTC. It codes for CASSGGHGGRDEQYF.

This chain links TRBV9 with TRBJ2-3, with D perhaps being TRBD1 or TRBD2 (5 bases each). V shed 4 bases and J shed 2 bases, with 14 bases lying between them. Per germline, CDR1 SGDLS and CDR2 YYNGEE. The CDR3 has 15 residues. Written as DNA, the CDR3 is TGTGCCAGCAGCCGTGAGGGGTACTTCACAGATACGCAGTATTTT. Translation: CASSREGYFTDTQYF.

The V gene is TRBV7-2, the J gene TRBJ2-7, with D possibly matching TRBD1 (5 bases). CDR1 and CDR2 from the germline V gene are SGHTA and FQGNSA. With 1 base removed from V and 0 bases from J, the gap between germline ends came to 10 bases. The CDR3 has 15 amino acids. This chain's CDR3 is CASSLEQGLSYEQYF. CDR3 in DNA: TGTGCCAGCAGCTTAGAGCAGGGCCTCTCCTACGAGCAGTACTTC.